These 7 T cell receptor beta chains share one sample of origin, sequenced in a study of blood T cell repertoires in COVID-19. TCRdb's copy holds only in-frame clones and misses some; the assay was immunoSEQ multiplex PCR. The sample consists of about 21,000 clones, around 89% of them appearing once. Sequenced sample: peripheral blood. The receptors originated from a man between 65 and 85 years old with active COVID-19.

The chain employs TRBV2 and TRBJ1-5, with 11 bases matching TRBD1. CDR1 and CDR2 from the germline V gene are SNHLY and FYNNEI. This CDR3 region has 15 residues. J lost 6 bases, V lost 7 bases, and 8 bases had no gene match. In nucleotides, the CDR3 is TGTGCCAGCACCCAGGACAGGGGGCTAGGTCAGCCCCAGCATTTT. Protein product: CASTQDRGLGQPQHF.

The chain is built from TRBV24-1 and TRBJ1-1; 7 bases align to TRBD1. V dropped 4 bases and J dropped 10; count of bases not matched to a gene: 11. CDR1 and CDR2 (germline): KGHDR, SFDVKD. This CDR3 has 14 residues. This CDR3 reads CATSDYGQAGGAFF. The CDR3 DNA reads as TGTGCCACCAGTGACTACGGACAGGCCGGAGGAGCTTTCTTT.

This chain links TRBV19 with TRBJ1-1, with unresolved D. The CDR3 is 14 amino acids. V gave up 2 bases and J gave up 1 base, with 8 bases separating them. Per the germline V gene, CDR1 is LNHDA and CDR2 is SQIVND (reference sequence). The CDR3 nucleotides read TGTGCCAGTAGTATAAGTACGAGGAACACTGAAGCTTTCTTT. It translates to CASSISTRNTEAFF.

The chain couples TRBV6-5 to TRBJ2-7, with 9 bases identical to TRBD1. The CDR3 consists of 15 residues. Germline CDR1 is MNHEY and CDR2 is SVGAGI. With V trimmed by 6 bases and J by 4 bases, 10 bases remained unmatched. DNA of the CDR3: TGTGCCAGCAGCCTGACCGGGACAGGGATTTACGAGCAGTACTTC. Translation gives CASSLTGTGIYEQYF.

The table lists this clone with a few counts. This rearrangement joins TRBV9 to TRBJ1-3, with D maybe TRBD1 (5 bases). The CDR3 length is 14 residues. Trimming pared 0 bases from V and 8 bases from J, leaving 12 bases between. The germline V gene encodes CDR1 SGDLS and CDR2 YYNGEE. The CDR3 reads CASSVAGIRDTIYF. CDR3 nucleotides: TGTGCCAGCAGCGTAGCAGGGATTCGAGACACCATATATTTT.

The DNA of the CDR3 is TGTGCCAGCAGTACCGGGACAGGGGGTTTCTACGAGCAGTACTTC. This sequence encodes CASSTGTGGFYEQYF. V usage is TRBV6-5 and J usage is TRBJ2-7; 11 bases are shared with TRBD1. After removal of 5 bases from V and 3 bases from J, the junction contained 6 bases not matched to a gene. CDR1 is MNHEY and CDR2 is SVGAGI in the germline V gene. The CDR3 loop spans 15 amino acids.

The CDR3 DNA is TGTGCCAGCAGAGAGGGTAGCGGGAGAAATGAGCAGTTCTTC. The encoded protein is CASREGSGRNEQFF. The chain links TRBV6-5 to TRBJ2-1; 9 bases line up with TRBD2. Germline CDR1 and CDR2: MNHEY and SVGAGI. The CDR3 extends over 14 amino acids. The ends lost 6 bases at V and 7 bases at J; junction bases unmatched: 7.